This entry lists 14 T cell receptor beta chains sequenced from one sample in a study of blood T cell repertoires in COVID-19. Sequencing used immunoSEQ multiplex PCR; TCRdb keeps in-frame clones, though not all of them. The data show 150,000 to 200,000 clones, about 88% seen once. The sample taken for sequencing was peripheral blood. These receptors were taken from a human donor in a cohort sampled during active COVID-19.

The rearrangement links TRBV24-1 to TRBJ2-1; D may be TRBD2 (5 bases). Looked up from germline, CDR1 is KGHDR and CDR2 is SFDVKD. V was clipped by 1 base and J by 5 bases, with 5 bases between them. The CDR3 sequence is 13 residues long. The CDR3 region has the DNA TGTGCCACCAGTGATTTCGGGGACAATGAGCAGTTCTTC. It codes for CATSDFGDNEQFF.

In the case of this clone: An end of the junction differs from the germline gene, which may be a read error. The chain has TRBV30 and TRBJ1-2; 8 nucleotides agree with TRBD1. This CDR3 contains 12 residues. CDR1 is GTSNPN, CDR2 SVGIG, per germline (reference sequence). The CDR3 reads CAWSADRGRLVF. The CDR3 DNA follows: TGTGCCTGGAGTGCTGACAGGGGACGGCTGGTATTC.

V gene TRBV13 combines with J gene TRBJ2-4; tentatively, D is TRBD2 (5 bases). CDR1 and CDR2 from the germline V gene are PRHDT and FYEKMQ (reference sequence). This CDR3 has 13 amino acids. V was cut by 5 bases and J by 2 bases, with 7 bases left in between. The CDR3 region has the DNA TGTGCCAGCAGCCGGGAAACCAAAAACATTCAGTACTTC. This codes for CASSRETKNIQYF.

Concerning this clone: The sample contains more than one DNA sequence encoding this CDR3. The chain couples TRBV2 to TRBJ2-5, with 7 bases lining up with TRBD1. The ends lost 4 bases at V and 3 bases at J; junction bases unmatched: 2. The CDR3 totals 13 residues. Germline CDR1 is SNHLY and CDR2 is FYNNEI. DNA of the CDR3: TGTGCCAGCAGTGGGGACAGAAAAGAGACCCAGTACTTC. This encodes CASSGDRKETQYF. Based on the CDR3 plus reference TRBV2 and TRBJ2-5, the full variable domain is EPEVTQTPSHQVTQMGQEVILRCVPISNHLYFYWYRQILGQKVEFLVSFYNNEISEKSEIFDDQFSVERPDGSNFTLKIRSTKLEDSAMYFCASSGDRKETQYFGPGTRLLVL.

This chain connects TRBV2 to TRBJ2-7; TRBD2 is a possible D gene (5 bases). CDR3 length equals 12 residues. Germline loops: CDR1 SNHLY, CDR2 FYNNEI. V lost 4 bases to trimming and J lost 10 bases, with 14 bases between them. CDR3 loop: CASSVGSGGQYF. In nucleotides, the CDR3 is TGTGCCAGCAGTGTGGGCAGCGGCGGACAGTACTTC.

V is TRBV6-5 and J is TRBJ2-3; maybe TRBD1 (6 bases). Germline V CDR1 and CDR2: MNHEY, SVGAGI. V was trimmed by 4 bases and J by 5 bases, leaving 16 bases between them. CDR3 length: 15 amino acids. The CDR3 nucleotides are TGTGCCAGCAGTTTAGGGGGTTCGGGGAGAGATACGCAGTATTTT. Encoded protein: CASSLGGSGRDTQYF.

This clone showed up just once. The rearrangement uses TRBV25-1 and TRBJ2-1, with TRBD2 identical over 8 bases. The CDR3 is 14 residues long. Germline V gene lookup returns CDR1 MGHDK and CDR2 SYGVNS. After removal of 6 bases from V and 7 bases from J, the junction contained 8 bases not matched to a gene. The CDR3 sequence is CASRDNRGGNEQFF. The CDR3 DNA reads as TGTGCCAGCAGGGACAATCGGGGGGGGAATGAGCAGTTCTTC.

The chain links TRBV19 to TRBJ2-5, with 10 bases aligning to TRBD2. The V gene's germline CDR1 is LNHDA and CDR2 SQIVND (reference sequence). V was clipped by 7 bases and J by 2 bases; unmatched bases: 7. CDR3 length: 15 amino acids. The CDR3 is CASTRTSGVQETQYF. The CDR3 DNA is TGTGCCAGTACGCGAACTAGCGGGGTACAAGAGACCCAGTACTTC.

This clone was seen a few times. The V gene is TRBV5-1, the J gene TRBJ1-6; 8 bases align to TRBD1. Germline V gene data show CDR1 as SGHRS and CDR2 as YFSETQ. CDR3 length: 15 amino acids. V was pared by 3 bases and J by 5 bases, with 4 bases of the junction left unmatched. The CDR3 spells CASSYGTGNNSPLHF. CDR3 nucleotide sequence: TGCGCCAGCAGCTACGGGACAGGCAATAATTCACCCCTCCACTTT.

The V and J genes are TRBV4-2 and TRBJ2-2; 7 nucleotides agree with TRBD2. V shed 5 bases, J shed 0 bases, and the junction held 9 bases outside the gene matches. Germline CDR1 reads LGHNA; CDR2 reads YNFKEQ. This CDR3 region has 17 residues. The CDR3 loop is CASSGREGRPNTGELFF. In nucleotides, the CDR3 is TGTGCCAGCAGCGGCAGGGAGGGACGCCCGAACACCGGGGAGCTGTTTTTT.

The chain employs TRBV5-1 and TRBJ2-3, with a possible D match to TRBD2 (6 bases). This CDR3 is 15 amino acids long. Germline V lookup: CDR1 SGHRS, CDR2 YFSETQ. Trimming took off 4 bases at V and 2 bases at J, with 14 bases between the two ends. This chain's CDR3 is CASSAQLAHTDTQYF. The CDR3 nucleotides are TGCGCCAGCAGCGCACAACTAGCCCACACAGATACGCAGTATTTT.

The sample holds one count of this clone. The rearrangement joins TRBV19 to TRBJ1-2; TRBD1 matches at 7 bases. The CDR3 is made up of 17 amino acids. Germline V gene lookup returns CDR1 LNHDA and CDR2 SQIVND (reference sequence). V shed 4 bases and J 0 bases; nucleotides not matched to a gene: 11. DNA for the CDR3: TGTGCCAGTAGTACCATGCCCCCCGGGACAGCTAACTATGGCTACACCTTC. Translating it yields CASSTMPPGTANYGYTF.

The rearrangement joins TRBV24-1 to TRBJ1-2; 8 bases match TRBD1. In germline, CDR1 is KGHDR, CDR2 SFDVKD. CDR3 size: 15 residues. V gave up 1 base and J gave up 4 bases; unmatched junction bases: 4. The CDR3 coding sequence is TGTGCCACCAGTGATTTCCGACAGGGGACCTATGGCTACACCTTC. It encodes CATSDFRQGTYGYTF.

The J gene is TRBJ1-2, the V gene TRBV11-3; D perhaps matches TRBD1 (5 bases). Trimming cost V 1 base and J 5 bases, with 11 bases left between them. The CDR3 is 14 amino acids. Per germline, CDR1 SGHNT and CDR2 YENEEA. Here the CDR3 DNA reads TGTGCCAGCAGCTTAGTGACAGCAGCATATGGCTACACCTTC. Amino acids: CASSLVTAAYGYTF. Full variable domain (outside the CDR3, taken from reference TRBV11-3 and TRBJ1-2): EAGVVQSPRYKIIEKKQPVAFWCNPISGHNTLYWYLQNLGQGPELLIRYENEEAVDDSQLPKDRFSAERLKGVDSTLKIQPAELGDSAVYLCASSLVTAAYGYTFGSGTRLTVV.